The 7 T cell receptor beta chains reported below all come from one sample, sequenced in a study of blood T cell repertoires in COVID-19. The data were produced by immunoSEQ multiplex PCR, yet TCRdb's version contains in-frame clones alone and is incomplete. The table has under 450,000 clones, under 85% seen once. Input material: PBMCs or T cells enriched from blood (not recorded which). The receptor set was obtained from a woman aged 50 to 65 who had recovered from COVID-19.

The gene calls are TRBV7-9 and TRBJ1-6, with 9 bases that match TRBD1. The germline V gene encodes CDR1 SEHNR and CDR2 FQNEAQ (reference sequence). The CDR3 has 14 residues. After removal of 0 bases from V and 13 bases from J, the junction contained 4 bases not matched to a gene. The CDR3 nucleotides read TGTGCCAGCAGCTTAGCGGGACAGGGTGACCCCCTCCACTTT. Its translation is CASSLAGQGDPLHF. Full variable domain (outside the CDR3, taken from reference TRBV7-9 and TRBJ1-6): DTGVSQNPRHKITKRGQNVTFRCDPISEHNRLYWYRQTLGQGPEFLTYFQNEAQLEKSRLLSDRFSAERPKGSFSTLEIQRTEQGDSAMYLCASSLAGQGDPLHFGNGTRLTVT.

The rearrangement joins TRBV27 to TRBJ1-4; 7 bases fit TRBD1. Germline lookup yields CDR1 MNHEY and CDR2 SMNVEV (reference sequence). The length of the CDR3 is 14 residues. J lost 5 bases, V lost 3 bases, and 3 bases had no gene match. The CDR3 nucleotides read TGTGCCAGCAGTTTTGGCAGGGGGAATGAAAAACTGTTTTTT. Amino acids: CASSFGRGNEKLFF.

CDR3 region: CASSSNRVGNTIYF. The CDR3 DNA reads TGTGCCAGCAGTTCTAACAGGGTTGGAAACACCATATATTTT. The chain is built from TRBV6-5 and TRBJ1-3; D possibly corresponds to TRBD1 (6 bases). Trimming took 4 bases from V and 3 from J, leaving 10 bases between them. The CDR3 has 14 amino acids. Germline V CDR1 and CDR2: MNHEY, SVGAGI.

This clone appeared a few times. This chain joins TRBV7-9 and TRBJ1-2; D is perhaps TRBD1 (5 bases). There are 14 residues in the CDR3. The V gene's germline CDR1 is SEHNR and CDR2 FQNEAQ (reference sequence). V was cut by 7 bases and J by 3 bases, with 15 bases left in between. The CDR3 bases are TGTGCCAGCATTCAAGACCGGGACTACTATGGCTACACCTTC. The encoded protein is CASIQDRDYYGYTF.

This chain links TRBV20-1 with TRBJ1-2; D perhaps matches TRBD1 (5 bases). Trimming took 6 bases from V and 3 from J, leaving 8 bases between them. In germline, CDR1 is DFQATT, CDR2 SNEGSKA (reference sequence). The CDR3 spans 11 residues. The CDR3 nucleotides read TGCAGTGCCCCACAGGACTATGGCTACACCTTC. Encoded protein: CSAPQDYGYTF.

J is TRBJ1-2 and V is TRBV5-1; 10 nucleotides match TRBD1. After removal of 4 bases from V and 3 bases from J, the junction contained 3 bases not matched to a gene. Looked up from germline, CDR1 is SGHRS and CDR2 is YFSETQ. CDR3 size: 14 residues. CDR3 amino acids: CASSVGTGDYGYTF. The CDR3 DNA reads TGCGCCAGCAGCGTCGGGACAGGGGACTATGGCTACACCTTC.

This chain connects TRBV7-2 to TRBJ1-6; D is possibly TRBD1 (5 bases). V was clipped by 2 bases and J by 4 bases, with 9 bases between them. Germline V gene data show CDR1 as SGHTA and CDR2 as FQGNSA. The CDR3 totals 15 residues. The CDR3 coding sequence is TGTGCCAGCAGCTTAAGGCAGGGTTATAATTCACCCCTCCACTTT. Residues: CASSLRQGYNSPLHF.